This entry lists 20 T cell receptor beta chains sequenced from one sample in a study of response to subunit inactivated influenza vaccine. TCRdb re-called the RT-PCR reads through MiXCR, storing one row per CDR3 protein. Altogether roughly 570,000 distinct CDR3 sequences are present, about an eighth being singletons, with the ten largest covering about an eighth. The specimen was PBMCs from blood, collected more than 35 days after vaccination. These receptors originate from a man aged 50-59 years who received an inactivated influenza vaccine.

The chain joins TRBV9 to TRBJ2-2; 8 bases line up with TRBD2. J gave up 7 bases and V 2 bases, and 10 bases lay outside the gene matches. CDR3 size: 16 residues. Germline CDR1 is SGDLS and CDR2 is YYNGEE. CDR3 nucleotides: TGTGCCAGCAGCGTTGCGCGGGCGGGAGGCCACGGGGAGCTGTTTTTT. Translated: CASSVARAGGHGELFF.

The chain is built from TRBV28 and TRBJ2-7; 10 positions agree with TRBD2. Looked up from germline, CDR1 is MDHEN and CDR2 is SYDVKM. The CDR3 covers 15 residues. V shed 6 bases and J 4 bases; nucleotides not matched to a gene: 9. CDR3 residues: CASSSSGSKVYEQYF. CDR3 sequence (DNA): TGTGCCAGCAGCTCTAGCGGGAGTAAGGTTTACGAGCAGTACTTC.

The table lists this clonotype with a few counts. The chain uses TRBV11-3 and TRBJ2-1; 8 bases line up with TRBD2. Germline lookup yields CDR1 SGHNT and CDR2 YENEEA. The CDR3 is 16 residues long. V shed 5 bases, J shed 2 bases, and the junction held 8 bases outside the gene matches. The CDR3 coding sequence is TGTGCCAGCAGCCCACAGGCGGGACTAGCCTACAATGAGCAGTTCTTC. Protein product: CASSPQAGLAYNEQFF.

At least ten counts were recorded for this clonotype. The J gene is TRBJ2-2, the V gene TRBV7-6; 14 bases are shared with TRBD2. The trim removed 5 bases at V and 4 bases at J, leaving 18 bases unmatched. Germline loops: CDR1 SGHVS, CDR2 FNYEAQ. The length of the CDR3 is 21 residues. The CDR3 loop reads CASSQLKPTSGRAGGTGELFF. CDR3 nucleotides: TGTGCCAGCAGCCAACTGAAGCCGACTAGCGGGAGGGCCGGTGGCACCGGGGAGCTGTTTTTT.

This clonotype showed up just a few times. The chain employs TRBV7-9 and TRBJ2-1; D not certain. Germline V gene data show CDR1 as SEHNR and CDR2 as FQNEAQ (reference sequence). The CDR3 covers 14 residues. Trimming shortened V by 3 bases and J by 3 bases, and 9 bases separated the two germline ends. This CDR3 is CASSFPEYYNEQFF. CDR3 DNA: TGTGCCAGCAGCTTCCCGGAATACTACAATGAGCAGTTCTTC.

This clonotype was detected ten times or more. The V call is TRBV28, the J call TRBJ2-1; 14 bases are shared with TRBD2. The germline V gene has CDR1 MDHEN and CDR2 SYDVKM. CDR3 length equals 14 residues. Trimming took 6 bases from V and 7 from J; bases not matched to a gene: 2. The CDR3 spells CASRGTSGRNEQFF. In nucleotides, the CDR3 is TGTGCCAGCAGAGGGACTAGCGGGAGAAATGAGCAGTTCTTC.

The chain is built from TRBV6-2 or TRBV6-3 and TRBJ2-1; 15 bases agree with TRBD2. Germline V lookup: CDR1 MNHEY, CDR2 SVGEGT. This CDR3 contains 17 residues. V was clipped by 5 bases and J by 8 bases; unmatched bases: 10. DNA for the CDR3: TGTGCCAGCAGTCACGGACTAGCGGGAGGGCCCGGAGATGAGCAGTTCTTC. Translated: CASSHGLAGGPGDEQFF.

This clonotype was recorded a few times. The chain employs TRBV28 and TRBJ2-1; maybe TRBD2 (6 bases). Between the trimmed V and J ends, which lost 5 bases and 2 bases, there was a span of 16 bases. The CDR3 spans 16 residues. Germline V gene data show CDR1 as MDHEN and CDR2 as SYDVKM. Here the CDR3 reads CASSPSEGSPYNEQFF. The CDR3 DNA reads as TGTGCCAGCAGTCCGTCGGAGGGGAGTCCCTACAATGAGCAGTTCTTC. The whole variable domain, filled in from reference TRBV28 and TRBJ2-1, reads DVKVTQSSRYLVKRTGEKVFLECVQDMDHENMFWYRQDPGLGLRLIYFSYDVKMKEKGDIPEGYSVSREKKERFSLILESASTNQTSMYLCASSPSEGSPYNEQFFGPGTRLTVL.

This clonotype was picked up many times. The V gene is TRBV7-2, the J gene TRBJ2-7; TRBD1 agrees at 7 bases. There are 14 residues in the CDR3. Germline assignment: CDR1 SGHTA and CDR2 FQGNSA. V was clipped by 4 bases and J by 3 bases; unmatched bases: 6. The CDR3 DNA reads TGTGCCAGCAGCTCCCGACAGGGAAGCTACGAGCAGTACTTC. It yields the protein CASSSRQGSYEQYF.

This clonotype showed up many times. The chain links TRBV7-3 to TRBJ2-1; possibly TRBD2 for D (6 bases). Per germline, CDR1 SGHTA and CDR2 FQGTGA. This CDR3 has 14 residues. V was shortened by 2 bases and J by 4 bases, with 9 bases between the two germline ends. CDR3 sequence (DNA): TGTGCCAGCAGCTTAGGGGGGATTTACAATGAGCAGTTCTTC. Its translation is CASSLGGIYNEQFF.

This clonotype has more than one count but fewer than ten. The CDR3 DNA follows: TGCAGTGCTAGTCGGACAGGGCACATGAACACTGAAGCTTTCTTT. It translates to CSASRTGHMNTEAFF. V usage is TRBV20-1 and J usage is TRBJ1-1, with 8 bases identical to TRBD1. The CDR3 has 15 amino acids. Germline CDR1 reads DFQATT; CDR2 reads SNEGSKA (reference sequence). Trimming removed 3 bases from V and 0 bases from J; junction bases left unmatched: 6.

The chain's CDR3 is CASSASHGGGETQYF. The CDR3 DNA is TGCGCCAGCAGTGCGTCTCACGGGGGGGGTGAGACCCAGTACTTC. The chain joins TRBV10-2 to TRBJ2-5; the match to TRBD2 covers 8 bases. Per germline, CDR1 WSHSY and CDR2 SAAADI. V was pared by 4 bases and J by 5 bases, with 9 bases of the junction left unmatched. This CDR3 is 15 amino acids long.

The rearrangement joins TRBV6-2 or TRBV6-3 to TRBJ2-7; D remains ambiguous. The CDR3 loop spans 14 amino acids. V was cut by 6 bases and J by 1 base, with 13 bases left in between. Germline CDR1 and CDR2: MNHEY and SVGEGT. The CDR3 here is CASSRGSVSYEQYF. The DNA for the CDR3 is TGTGCCAGCAGCCGAGGAAGCGTGTCCTACGAGCAGTACTTC.

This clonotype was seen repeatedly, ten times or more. The CDR3: CSSKLGGRDEQYF. CDR3 in DNA: TGCAGCTCAAAACTGGGCGGGAGGGACGAGCAGTACTTC. V and J are TRBV29-1 and TRBJ2-7, with 9 nucleotides matching TRBD2. The CDR3 has 13 residues. CDR1 and CDR2 from the germline V gene are SQVTM and ANQGSEA. With V trimmed by 8 bases and J by 5 bases, 10 bases remained unmatched.

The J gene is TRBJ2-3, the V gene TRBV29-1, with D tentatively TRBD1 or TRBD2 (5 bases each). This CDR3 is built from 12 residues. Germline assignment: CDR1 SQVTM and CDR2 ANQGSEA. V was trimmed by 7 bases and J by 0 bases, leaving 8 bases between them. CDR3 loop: CSEGDSTDTQYF. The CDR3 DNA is TGCAGCGAAGGGGACAGCACAGATACGCAGTATTTT.

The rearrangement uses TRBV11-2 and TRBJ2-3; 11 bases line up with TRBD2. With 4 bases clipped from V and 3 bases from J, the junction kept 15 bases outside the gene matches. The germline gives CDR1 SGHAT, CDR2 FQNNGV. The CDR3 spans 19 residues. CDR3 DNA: TGTGCCAGCAGCTACCCCGCGAGGCTAGCGGGAGGTAGGACAGATACGCAGTATTTT. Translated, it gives CASSYPARLAGGRTDTQYF. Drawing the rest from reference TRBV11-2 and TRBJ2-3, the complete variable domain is EAGVAQSPRYKIIEKRQSVAFWCNPISGHATLYWYQQILGQGPKLLIQFQNNGVVDDSQLPKDRFSAERLKGVDSTLKIQPAKLEDSAVYLCASSYPARLAGGRTDTQYFGPGTRLTVL.

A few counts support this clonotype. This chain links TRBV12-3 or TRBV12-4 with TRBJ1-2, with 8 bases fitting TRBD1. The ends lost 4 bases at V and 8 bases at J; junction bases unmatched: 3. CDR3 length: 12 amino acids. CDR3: CASSWAGGGYTF. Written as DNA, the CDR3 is TGTGCCAGCAGTTGGGCAGGGGGCGGCTACACCTTC.

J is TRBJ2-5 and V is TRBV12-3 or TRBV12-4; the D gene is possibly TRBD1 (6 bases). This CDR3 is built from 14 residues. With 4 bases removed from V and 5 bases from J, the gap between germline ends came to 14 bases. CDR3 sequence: CASSSGVRGETQYF. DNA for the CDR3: TGTGCCAGCAGTTCAGGGGTTCGAGGGGAGACCCAGTACTTC.

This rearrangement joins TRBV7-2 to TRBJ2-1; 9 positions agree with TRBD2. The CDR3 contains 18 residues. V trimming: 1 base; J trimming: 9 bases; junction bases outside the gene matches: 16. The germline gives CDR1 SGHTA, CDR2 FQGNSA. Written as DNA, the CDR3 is TGTGCCAGCAGCTTAGGGCGCCCTAGCGGGATTCTCTTGCTTGAGCAGTTCTTC. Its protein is CASSLGRPSGILLLEQFF.

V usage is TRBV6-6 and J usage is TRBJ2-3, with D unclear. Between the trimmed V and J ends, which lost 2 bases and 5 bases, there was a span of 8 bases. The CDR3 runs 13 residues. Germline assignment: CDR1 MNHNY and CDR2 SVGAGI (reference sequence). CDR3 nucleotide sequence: TGTGCCAGCAGTTACCGGGCCTTAGATACGCAGTATTTT. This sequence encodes CASSYRALDTQYF.